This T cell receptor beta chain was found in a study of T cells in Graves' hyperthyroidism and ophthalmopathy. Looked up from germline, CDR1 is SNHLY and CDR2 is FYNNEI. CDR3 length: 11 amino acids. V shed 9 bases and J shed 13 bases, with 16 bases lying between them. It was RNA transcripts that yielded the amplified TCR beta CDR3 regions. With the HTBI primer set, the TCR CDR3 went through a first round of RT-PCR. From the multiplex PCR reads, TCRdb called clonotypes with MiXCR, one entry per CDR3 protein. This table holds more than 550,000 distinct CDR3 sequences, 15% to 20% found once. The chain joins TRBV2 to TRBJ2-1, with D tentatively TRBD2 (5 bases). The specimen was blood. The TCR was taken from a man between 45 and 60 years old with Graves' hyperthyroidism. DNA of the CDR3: TGTGCCAGTGGAGGTCCAGCGGACCAGTTCTTC. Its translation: CASGGPADQFF.